Given below is one T cell receptor (beta chain) in context. The sample comes from a study of monozygotic twins with inflammatory bowel disease. TCRdb re-called the 5' RACE reads and gives one entry per CDR3 protein, without DNA. The specimen's table records hundreds of thousands of distinct CDR3 sequences. There are 16 residues in the CDR3. Per germline, CDR1 SGHTA and CDR2 FQGNSA. This TCR derives from a human donor with ulcerative colitis or Crohn's disease, or a healthy co-twin of an affected twin (not recorded which). The chain has TRBV7-2 and TRBJ1-2; without DNA, the TCRdb call of TRBD1 cannot be checked. Input material: blood. CDR3 residues: CASSSSAAGEHYGYTF.